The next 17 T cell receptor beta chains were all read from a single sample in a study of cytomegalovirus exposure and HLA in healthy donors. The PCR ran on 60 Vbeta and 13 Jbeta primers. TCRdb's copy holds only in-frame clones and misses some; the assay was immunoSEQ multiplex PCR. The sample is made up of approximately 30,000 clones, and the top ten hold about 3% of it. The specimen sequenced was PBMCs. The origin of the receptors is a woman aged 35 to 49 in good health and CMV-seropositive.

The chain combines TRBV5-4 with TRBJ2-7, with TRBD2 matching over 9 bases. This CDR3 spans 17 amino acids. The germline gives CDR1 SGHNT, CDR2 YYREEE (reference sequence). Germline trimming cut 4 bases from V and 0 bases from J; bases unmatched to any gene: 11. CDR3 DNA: TGTGCCAGCAGCCTCGGACTAGCGATTTCAAGCTCCTACGAGCAGTACTTC. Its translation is CASSLGLAISSSYEQYF. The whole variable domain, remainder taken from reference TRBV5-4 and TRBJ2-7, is ETGVTQSPTHLIKTRGQQVTLRCSSQSGHNTVSWYQQALGQGPQFIFQYYREEENGRGNFPPRFSGLQFPNYSSELNVNALELDDSALYLCASSLGLAISSSYEQYFGPGTRLTVT.

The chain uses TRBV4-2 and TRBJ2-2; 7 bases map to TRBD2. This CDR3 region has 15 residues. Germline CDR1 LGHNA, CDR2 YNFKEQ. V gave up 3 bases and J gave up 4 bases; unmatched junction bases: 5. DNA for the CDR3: TGTGCCAGCAGCCAGGGAACTAGCGCCACCGGGGAGCTGTTTTTT. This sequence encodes CASSQGTSATGELFF.

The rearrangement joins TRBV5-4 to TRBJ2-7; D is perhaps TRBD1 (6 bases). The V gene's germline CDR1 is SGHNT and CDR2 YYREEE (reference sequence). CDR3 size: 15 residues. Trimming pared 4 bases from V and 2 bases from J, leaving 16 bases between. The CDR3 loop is CASSPSKGTTYEQYF. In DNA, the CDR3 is TGTGCCAGCAGCCCCTCGAAGGGGACAACCTACGAGCAGTACTTC.

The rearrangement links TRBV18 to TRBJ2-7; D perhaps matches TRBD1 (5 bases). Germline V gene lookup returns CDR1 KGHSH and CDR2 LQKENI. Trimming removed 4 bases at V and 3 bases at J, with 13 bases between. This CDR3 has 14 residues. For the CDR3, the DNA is TGTGCCAGCTCACTCAGACAGAACGACTACGAGCAGTACTTC. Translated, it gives CASSLRQNDYEQYF.

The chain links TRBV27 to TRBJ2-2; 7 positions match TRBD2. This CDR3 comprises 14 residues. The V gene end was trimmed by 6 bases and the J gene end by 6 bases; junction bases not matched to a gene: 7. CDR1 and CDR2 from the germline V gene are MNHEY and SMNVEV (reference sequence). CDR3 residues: CASRGGVEAGELFF. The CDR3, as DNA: TGTGCCAGCAGGGGAGGGGTGGAAGCCGGGGAGCTGTTTTTT.

The CDR3 is CASSQRTGTDTQYF. The CDR3 DNA follows: TGTGCCAGCAGTCAACGGACAGGGACAGATACGCAGTATTTT. This rearrangement joins TRBV6-1 to TRBJ2-3; 8 nucleotides align to TRBD1. CDR3 length equals 14 residues. After removal of 5 bases from V and 3 bases from J, the junction contained 4 bases not matched to a gene. CDR1 is MNHNS and CDR2 is SASEGT in the germline V gene.

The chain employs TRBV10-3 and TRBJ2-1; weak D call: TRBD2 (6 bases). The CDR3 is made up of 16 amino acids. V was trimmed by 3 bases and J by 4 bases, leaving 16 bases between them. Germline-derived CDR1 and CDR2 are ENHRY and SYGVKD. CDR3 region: CAISEGDSTGYNEQFF. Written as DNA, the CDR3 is TGTGCCATCAGTGAAGGGGACTCCACAGGATACAATGAGCAGTTCTTC.

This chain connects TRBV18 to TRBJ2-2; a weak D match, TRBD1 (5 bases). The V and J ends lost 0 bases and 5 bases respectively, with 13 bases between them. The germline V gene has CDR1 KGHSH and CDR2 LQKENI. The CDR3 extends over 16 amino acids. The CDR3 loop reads CASSPPTGRETGELFF. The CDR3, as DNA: TGTGCCAGCTCACCACCGACCGGCAGGGAAACCGGGGAGCTGTTTTTT.

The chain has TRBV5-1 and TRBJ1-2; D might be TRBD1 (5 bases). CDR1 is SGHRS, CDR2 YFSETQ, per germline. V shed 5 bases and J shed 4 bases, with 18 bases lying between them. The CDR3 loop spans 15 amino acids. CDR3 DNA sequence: TGCGCCAGCAGTGAAACAGCCGACGGGGGCTATGGCTACACCTTC. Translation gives CASSETADGGYGYTF.

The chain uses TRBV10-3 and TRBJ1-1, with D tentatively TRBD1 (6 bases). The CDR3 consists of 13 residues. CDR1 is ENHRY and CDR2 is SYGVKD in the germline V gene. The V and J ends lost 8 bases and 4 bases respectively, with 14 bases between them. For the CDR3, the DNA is TGTGCCATCGCACAGCCCAGGGGCACTGAAGCTTTCTTT. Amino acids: CAIAQPRGTEAFF.

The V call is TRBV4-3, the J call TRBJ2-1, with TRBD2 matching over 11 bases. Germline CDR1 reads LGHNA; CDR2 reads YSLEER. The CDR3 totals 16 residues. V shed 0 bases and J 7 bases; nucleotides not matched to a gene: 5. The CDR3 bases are TGCGCCAGCAGCCAAGACTTCCGACTAGCGGGAAATGAGCAGTTCTTC. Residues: CASSQDFRLAGNEQFF.

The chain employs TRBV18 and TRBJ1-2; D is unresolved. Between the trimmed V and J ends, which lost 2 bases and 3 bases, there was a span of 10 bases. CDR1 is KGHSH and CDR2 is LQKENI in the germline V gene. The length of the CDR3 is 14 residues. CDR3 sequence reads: CASSPSGFYYGYTF. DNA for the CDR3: TGTGCCAGCTCACCATCAGGTTTTTACTATGGCTACACCTTC. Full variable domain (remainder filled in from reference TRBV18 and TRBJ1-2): NAGVMQNPRHLVRRRGQEARLRCSPMKGHSHVYWYRQLPEEGLKFMVYLQKENIIDESGMPKERFSAEFPKEGPSILRIQQVVRGDSAAYFCASSPSGFYYGYTFGSGTRLTVV.

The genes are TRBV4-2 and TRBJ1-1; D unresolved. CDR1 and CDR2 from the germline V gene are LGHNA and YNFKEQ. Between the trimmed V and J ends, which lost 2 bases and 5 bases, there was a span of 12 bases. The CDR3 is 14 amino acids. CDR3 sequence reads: CASSQSERGTEAFF. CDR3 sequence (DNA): TGTGCCAGCAGCCAATCCGAAAGAGGGACTGAAGCTTTCTTT.

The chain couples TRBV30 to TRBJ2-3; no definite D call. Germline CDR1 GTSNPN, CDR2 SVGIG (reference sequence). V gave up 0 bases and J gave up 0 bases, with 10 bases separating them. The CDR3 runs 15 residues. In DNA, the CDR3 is TGTGCCTGGAGTGTACGAGCTTCAAGCACAGATACGCAGTATTTT. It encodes CAWSVRASSTDTQYF.

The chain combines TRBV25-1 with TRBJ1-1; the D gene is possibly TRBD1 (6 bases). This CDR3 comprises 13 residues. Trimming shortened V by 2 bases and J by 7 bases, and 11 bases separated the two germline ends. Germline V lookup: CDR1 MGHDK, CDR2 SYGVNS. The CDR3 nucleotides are TGTGCCAGCAGTGAACCAGGGGTGGATGAAGCTTTCTTT. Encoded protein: CASSEPGVDEAFF.

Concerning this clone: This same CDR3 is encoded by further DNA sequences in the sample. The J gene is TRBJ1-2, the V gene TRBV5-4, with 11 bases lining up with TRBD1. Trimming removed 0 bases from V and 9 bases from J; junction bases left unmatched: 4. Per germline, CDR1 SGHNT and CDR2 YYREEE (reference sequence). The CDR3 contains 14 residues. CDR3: CASSLAGQGARYTF. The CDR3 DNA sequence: TGTGCCAGCAGCTTGGCCGGACAGGGGGCTCGCTACACCTTC.

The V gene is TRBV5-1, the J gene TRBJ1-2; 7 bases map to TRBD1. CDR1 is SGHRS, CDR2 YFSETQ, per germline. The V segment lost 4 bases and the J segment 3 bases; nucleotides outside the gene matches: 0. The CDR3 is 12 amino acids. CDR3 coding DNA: TGCGCCAGCAGCGACAGGGACTATGGCTACACCTTC. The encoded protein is CASSDRDYGYTF.